These 5 T cell receptor beta chains were all obtained from the same sample, sequenced in a study of blood T cell repertoires in COVID-19. The table came from immunoSEQ multiplex PCR; TCRdb's copy has only in-frame clones and leaves some out. Here the sample spans 80,000 to 100,000 clones, nearly 95% being singletons. Input material: peripheral blood. These receptors were taken from a human donor with active COVID-19. The donor label of this sample is uncertain.

The chain links TRBV7-9 to TRBJ2-1; D ambiguous. Trimming took off 5 bases at V and 5 bases at J, with 7 bases between the two ends. There are 12 residues in the CDR3. CDR1 is SEHNR, CDR2 FQNEAQ, per germline (reference sequence). The DNA for the CDR3 is TGTGCCAGCAGCCGAGCCAACAATGAGCAGTTCTTC. This gives the protein CASSRANNEQFF.

The gene calls are TRBV9 and TRBJ2-2; 10 bases agree with TRBD1. The CDR3 loop spans 17 amino acids. Looked up from germline, CDR1 is SGDLS and CDR2 is YYNGEE. V was clipped by 3 bases and J by 4 bases; unmatched bases: 9. The CDR3 protein is CASSATPGQGSTGELFF. The CDR3 DNA reads as TGTGCCAGCAGCGCAACACCGGGACAGGGGAGCACCGGGGAGCTGTTTTTT. The full variable domain, rest sourced from reference TRBV9 and TRBJ2-2, is DSGVTQTPKHLITATGQRVTLRCSPRSGDLSVYWYQQSLDQGLQFLIQYYNGEERAKGNILERFSAQQFPDLHSELNLSSLELGDSALYFCASSATPGQGSTGELFFGEGSRLTVL.

This chain links TRBV6-2 or TRBV6-3 with TRBJ2-1; TRBD1 agrees at 9 bases. V shed 0 bases, J shed 2 bases, and the junction held 8 bases outside the gene matches. The germline gives CDR1 MNHEY, CDR2 SVGEGT. The CDR3 has 18 amino acids. In DNA form, the CDR3 reads TGTGCCAGCAGTTACTCGACGGACAGGGGATGGACCTACAATGAGCAGTTCTTC. It translates to CASSYSTDRGWTYNEQFF.

The rearrangement uses TRBV2 and TRBJ1-5, with 8 bases that match TRBD1. CDR1 is SNHLY and CDR2 is FYNNEI in the germline V gene. The J segment lost 2 bases and the V segment lost 5 bases, leaving 11 bases of the junction unmatched. The length of the CDR3 is 17 residues. CDR3 residues: CASSNTGTGPRNQPQHF. The CDR3 DNA sequence: TGTGCCAGCAGTAACACCGGGACAGGACCCCGCAATCAGCCCCAGCATTTT.

The rearrangement joins TRBV19 to TRBJ2-5; D gene ambiguous. V lost 4 bases and J 1 base, leaving 7 bases between the germline ends. Germline CDR1 reads LNHDA; CDR2 reads SQIVND (reference sequence). There are 13 residues in the CDR3. The CDR3, as DNA: TGTGCCAGTAGTACCGGAGCCCAAGAGACCCAGTACTTC. Translating it yields CASSTGAQETQYF.